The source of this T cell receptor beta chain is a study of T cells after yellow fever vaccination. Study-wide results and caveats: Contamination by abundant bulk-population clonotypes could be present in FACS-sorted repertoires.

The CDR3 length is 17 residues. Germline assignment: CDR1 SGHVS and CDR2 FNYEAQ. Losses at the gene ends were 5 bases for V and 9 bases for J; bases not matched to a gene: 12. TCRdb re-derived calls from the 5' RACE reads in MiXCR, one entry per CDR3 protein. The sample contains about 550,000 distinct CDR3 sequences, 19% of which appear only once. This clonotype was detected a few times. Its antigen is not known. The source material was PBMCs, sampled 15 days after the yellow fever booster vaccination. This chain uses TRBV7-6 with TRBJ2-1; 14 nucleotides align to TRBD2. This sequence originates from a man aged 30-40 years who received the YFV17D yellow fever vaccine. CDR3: CASSLRRGLAGDVEQFF. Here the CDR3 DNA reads TGTGCCAGCAGCCTAAGAAGGGGACTAGCGGGAGATGTTGAGCAGTTCTTC.